A selection of T cell receptor beta chains follows, all from one sample in a study of identical twins. TCRdb fed the 5' RACE reads into MiXCR, producing one record per CDR3 protein. Altogether fewer than 250,000 distinct CDR3 sequences are present, roughly a tenth being singletons, with the ten largest covering 5% to 5.5%. Sequenced sample: memory (CD45RO+) T cells sorted from blood. The receptors were sampled from a woman younger than 30 in good health. The CDR3 runs from the conserved cysteine through the conserved F or W. A D gene is named only where the DNA matches it firmly. The size entry is marked missing in some rows and otherwise reads once, few, many or a size class.

d_call,v_call,clone_size,j_call,cdr3_aa,cdr3_nt
NA,TRBV29-1,few,TRBJ1-1,CSARADWTEAFF,TGCAGCGCTAGAGCAGATTGGACTGAAGCTTTCTTT
NA,TRBV6-6,few,TRBJ1-1,CASSPEGTEAFF,TGTGCCAGCAGCCCTGAAGGCACTGAAGCTTTCTTT
NA,TRBV12-3/TRBV12-4,many,TRBJ1-2,CASSFPEQIYGYTF,TGTGCCAGCAGTTTTCCAGAGCAGATCTATGGCTACACCTTC
NA,TRBV27,NA,TRBJ1-2,CASSLGQGRVNYGYTF,TGTGCCAGCAGTTTAGGGCAGGGACGTGTCAACTATGGCTACACCTTC
NA,TRBV7-6,many,TRBJ1-6,CASSPAGAKIPLHF,TGTGCCAGCAGTCCCGCCGGGGCCAAGATACCCCTCCACTTT
NA,TRBV7-2,NA,TRBJ2-2,CASSPALAPGELFF,TGTGCCAGCAGCCCGGCCCTAGCCCCCGGGGAGCTGTTTTTT
NA,TRBV4-3,NA,TRBJ2-5,CASSLVSRGPSQETQYF,TGCGCCAGCAGCCTCGTCAGTCGAGGACCCTCGCAAGAGACCCAGTACTTC
NA,TRBV12-3/TRBV12-4,NA,TRBJ2-3,CASSLGGQDTQYF,TGTGCCAGCAGTTTAGGAGGGCAAGATACGCAGTATTTT
NA,TRBV3-1,few,TRBJ1-1,CASSLQASGARAEAFF,TGTGCCAGCAGCTTACAAGCGAGCGGGGCGCGGGCTGAAGCTTTCTTT
TRBD1,TRBV5-1,NA,TRBJ2-5,CASSLMTGVGETQYF,TGCGCCAGCAGCCTTATGACAGGGGTAGGAGAGACCCAGTACTTC
NA,TRBV5-1,NA,TRBJ1-2,CASSLDGATNYGYTF,TGCGCCAGCAGCTTGGACGGGGCCACTAACTATGGCTACACCTTC
TRBD1,TRBV5-1,many,TRBJ1-1,CASSKGTGRLAEAFF,TGCGCCAGCAGCAAAGGGACAGGGAGATTGGCTGAAGCTTTCTTT
TRBD2,TRBV10-3,NA,TRBJ2-3,CAISLTGGDTDTQYF,TGTGCCATCTCTTTAACGGGAGGGGACACAGATACGCAGTATTTT
TRBD1,TRBV4-2,many,TRBJ1-1,CASSQVGQGATEAFF,TGTGCCAGCAGCCAAGTAGGACAGGGGGCTACTGAAGCTTTCTTT
NA,TRBV4-3,few,TRBJ2-1,CASSQAVGSEQFF,TGCGCCAGCAGCCAAGCGGTGGGCAGTGAGCAGTTCTTC
NA,TRBV6-5,NA,TRBJ2-7,CASSSDSGPTYEQYF,TGTGCCAGCAGTTCCGACAGCGGTCCTACCTACGAGCAGTACTTC
NA,TRBV9,NA,TRBJ2-5,CASSVGGEGGLKETQYF,TGTGCCAGCAGCGTCGGAGGGGAGGGGGGGCTAAAAGAGACCCAGTACTTC
TRBD2,TRBV10-3,few,TRBJ2-5,CAIRAGLAGNQETQYF,TGTGCCATCAGGGCCGGACTAGCGGGGAACCAAGAGACCCAGTACTTC
NA,TRBV12-3/TRBV12-4,many,TRBJ1-1,CASSFEKTEAFF,TGTGCCAGCAGTTTTGAAAAGACTGAAGCTTTCTTT
NA,TRBV4-2,many,TRBJ2-3,CASSWDSPTQYF,TGTGCCAGCAGCTGGGACTCCCCAACGCAGTATTTT
NA,TRBV7-9,few,TRBJ2-5,CASSLPGRRRETQYF,TGTGCCAGCAGCCTGCCAGGCCGTAGGCGAGAGACCCAGTACTTC
TRBD2,TRBV20-1,few,TRBJ2-3,CSALRRREGYTQYF,TGCAGTGCGCTCCGTCGGCGGGAGGGGTATACGCAGTATTTT
TRBD1,TRBV6-4,NA,TRBJ2-7,CASSEGTGAYEQYF,TGTGCCAGCAGTGAGGGGACAGGGGCCTACGAGCAGTACTTC
NA,TRBV7-9,few,TRBJ2-5,CASRGEETQYF,TGTGCCAGCAGGGGAGAGGAGACCCAGTACTTC
NA,TRBV20-1,few,TRBJ2-1,CSAWTDNEQFF,TGCAGTGCTTGGACAGACAATGAGCAGTTCTTC
NA,TRBV19,NA,TRBJ2-7,CASRQYRTSYEQYF,TGTGCCAGTAGACAGTACCGGACCTCCTACGAGCAGTACTTC
NA,TRBV12-3/TRBV12-4,many,TRBJ1-1,CASSLRGGNTEAFF,TGTGCCAGCAGTTTGAGGGGGGGGAACACTGAAGCTTTCTTT
NA,TRBV12-3/TRBV12-4,many,TRBJ2-3,CASTKGGGDTQYF,TGTGCCAGCACCAAGGGGGGAGGCGATACGCAGTATTTT
TRBD2,TRBV20-1,few,TRBJ2-5,CSASGGAPETQYF,TGCAGTGCTAGCGGGGGGGCCCCAGAGACCCAGTACTTC
NA,TRBV7-3,NA,TRBJ1-1,CASSAGQTTEAFF,TGTGCCAGCAGCGCAGGACAGACCACTGAAGCTTTCTTT
NA,TRBV5-1,many,TRBJ2-3,CASSGGTSSTDTQYF,TGCGCCAGCAGCGGCGGGACATCTAGCACAGATACGCAGTATTTT
TRBD2,TRBV20-1,few,TRBJ2-3,CSAPRASGTDTQYF,TGCAGTGCCCCGAGGGCTAGCGGGACAGATACGCAGTATTTT
NA,TRBV24-1,NA,TRBJ2-1,CATSDHRNEQFF,TGTGCCACCAGTGACCACCGCAATGAGCAGTTCTTC
TRBD1,TRBV20-1,few,TRBJ1-4,CSARQGESYEKLFF,TGCAGTGCGCGACAGGGGGAATCATATGAAAAACTGTTTTTT
NA,TRBV7-2,few,TRBJ2-7,CASSLETIQYF,TGTGCCAGCAGCTTAGAGACAATTCAGTACTTC
TRBD1,TRBV27,NA,TRBJ1-5,CASRTQGPGGNQPQHF,TGTGCCAGCAGGACACAGGGGCCGGGGGGCAATCAGCCCCAGCATTTT
TRBD1,TRBV15,NA,TRBJ1-5,CATTPGQGYNQPQHF,TGTGCCACCACCCCGGGACAGGGCTACAATCAGCCCCAGCATTTT
NA,TRBV5-1,many,TRBJ2-3,CASSLESVMTDTQYF,TGCGCCAGCAGCTTGGAGTCCGTAATGACAGATACGCAGTATTTT
NA,TRBV2,NA,TRBJ2-2,CASSESTRAGELFF,TGTGCCAGCAGTGAATCTACGAGAGCCGGGGAGCTGTTTTTT
NA,TRBV5-1,many,TRBJ2-2,CASNEGQNTGELFF,TGCGCCAGCAACGAGGGACAGAACACCGGGGAGCTGTTTTTT
NA,TRBV9,few,TRBJ2-5,CASSPGAVGETQYF,TGTGCCAGCAGCCCCGGGGCGGTTGGAGAGACCCAGTACTTC
NA,TRBV7-9,NA,TRBJ1-2,CASSGDSNYGYTF,TGTGCCAGCAGCGGAGACTCAAACTATGGCTACACCTTC
NA,TRBV2,NA,TRBJ1-1,CASRPGDMNTEAFF,TGTGCCAGCCGCCCAGGAGATATGAACACTGAAGCTTTCTTT
TRBD1,TRBV10-2,NA,TRBJ1-1,CASKRTGLWDTEAFF,TGCGCCAGCAAAAGGACAGGGCTCTGGGACACTGAAGCTTTCTTT
TRBD1,TRBV10-3,many,TRBJ2-3,CAIREDRKTSTDTQYF,TGTGCCATCAGAGAGGACAGGAAAACTAGCACAGATACGCAGTATTTT
TRBD2,TRBV5-1,few,TRBJ2-1,CASSLNMGTSVNEQFF,TGCGCCAGCAGCTTGAATATGGGGACTAGTGTCAATGAGCAGTTCTTC
NA,TRBV7-9,few,TRBJ2-3,CASANRRLRIDTQYF,TGTGCCAGCGCTAATAGGAGACTAAGGATTGATACGCAGTATTTT
NA,TRBV6-5,NA,TRBJ1-6,CASSYQGRQSSSPLHF,TGTGCCAGCAGTTACCAGGGCAGGCAGTCTAGTTCACCCCTCCACTTT
NA,TRBV25-1,few,TRBJ2-7,CASGEGYEQYF,TGTGCCAGCGGGGAAGGGTACGAGCAGTACTTC